This T cell receptor (beta chain) was sequenced for a study of blood T cell repertoires in COVID-19. Generated by immunoSEQ multiplex PCR, the TCRdb table keeps only in-frame clones and is missing some. Here the sample spans fewer than 110,000 clones, around 88% being singletons. Per the germline V gene, CDR1 is MNHEY and CDR2 is SMNVEV (reference sequence). V trimming: 5 bases; J trimming: 11 bases; junction bases outside the gene matches: 8. This CDR3 is built from 13 residues. The source material was peripheral blood. The chain recombines TRBV27 with TRBJ2-3, with 9 bases that match TRBD1. This clonotype originated in a man aged 45-60 years with active or convalescent COVID-19. The CDR3 here is CASSRTGDNRQYF. The CDR3 DNA sequence: TGTGCCAGCAGTCGGACAGGGGACAACAGGCAGTATTTT.